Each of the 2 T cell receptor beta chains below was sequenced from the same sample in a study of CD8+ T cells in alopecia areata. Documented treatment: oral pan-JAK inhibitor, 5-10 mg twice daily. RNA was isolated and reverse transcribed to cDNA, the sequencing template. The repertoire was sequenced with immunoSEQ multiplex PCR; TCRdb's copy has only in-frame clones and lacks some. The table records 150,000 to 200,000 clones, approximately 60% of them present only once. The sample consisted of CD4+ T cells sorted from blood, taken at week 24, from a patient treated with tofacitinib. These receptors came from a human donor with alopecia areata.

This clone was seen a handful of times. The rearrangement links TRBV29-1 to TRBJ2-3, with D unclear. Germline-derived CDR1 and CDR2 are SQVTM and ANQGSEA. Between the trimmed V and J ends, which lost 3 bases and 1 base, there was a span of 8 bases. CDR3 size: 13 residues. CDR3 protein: CSVDEGRTDTQYF. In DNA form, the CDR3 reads TGCAGCGTTGATGAAGGGCGCACAGATACGCAGTATTTT.

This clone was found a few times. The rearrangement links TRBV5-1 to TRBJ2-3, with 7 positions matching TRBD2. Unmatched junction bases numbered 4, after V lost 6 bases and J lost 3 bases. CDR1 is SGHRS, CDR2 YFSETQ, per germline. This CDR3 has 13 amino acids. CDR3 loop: CASTPGGTDTQYF. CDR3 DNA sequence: TGCGCCAGCACCCCGGGGGGAACAGATACGCAGTATTTT. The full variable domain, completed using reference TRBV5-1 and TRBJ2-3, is KAGVTQTPRYLIKTRGQQVTLSCSPISGHRSVSWYQQTPGQGLQFLFEYFSETQRNKGNFPGRFSGRQFSNSRSEMNVSTLELGDSALYLCASTPGGTDTQYFGPGTRLTVL.